The 29 T cell receptor beta chains reported below all come from one sample, sequenced in a study of shared clonotypes between healthy human individuals. Sequencing used immunoSEQ multiplex PCR; TCRdb keeps in-frame clones, though not all of them. The sample consists of 660,000 or so clones, around 96% of them appearing once. Terminally differentiated effector memory CD45RA+ cells were left out of the naive CD8 fraction, which was CD45RO-negative and positively selected for CCR7. Sequencing was performed on naive CD8+ T cells sorted from blood. The receptors were sampled from a woman in her 30s in good health.

The CDR3: CSVEYAKVTDTQYF. The CDR3 DNA reads as TGCAGCGTTGAGTATGCTAAAGTCACAGATACGCAGTATTTT. The chain is built from TRBV29-1 and TRBJ2-3, with unresolved D. The CDR3 covers 14 residues. V gave up 3 bases and J gave up 2 bases, with 12 bases separating them. From germline, CDR1 is SQVTM and CDR2 ANQGSEA.

V is TRBV29-1 and J is TRBJ1-1, with 8 bases matching TRBD1. This CDR3 region has 13 residues. J was trimmed by 5 bases and V by 6 bases; bases with no gene match: 8. Germline lookup yields CDR1 SQVTM and CDR2 ANQGSEA. CDR3 in DNA: TGCAGCGTCGCAGGGGGCGAGAGGACTGAAGCTTTCTTT. It translates to CSVAGGERTEAFF.

The chain employs TRBV5-1 and TRBJ2-2, with D hard to call. Trimming removed 1 base at V and 5 bases at J, with 9 bases between. The germline V gene has CDR1 SGHRS and CDR2 YFSETQ. CDR3 length equals 14 residues. CDR3 loop: CASSLSELTGELFF. The CDR3 nucleotides are TGCGCCAGCAGCTTGTCGGAGCTAACCGGGGAGCTGTTTTTT.

The chain combines TRBV7-9 with TRBJ2-7, with D maybe TRBD1 (5 bases). Trimming took off 5 bases at V and 2 bases at J, with 19 bases between the two ends. Germline-derived CDR1 and CDR2 are SEHNR and FQNEAQ (reference sequence). The CDR3 is 16 amino acids. CDR3 nucleotides: TGTGCCAGCAGCCCGACCTTGGGGCTTCTCCCCTACGAGCAGTACTTC. It translates to CASSPTLGLLPYEQYF.

The V and J genes are TRBV7-2 and TRBJ2-3; the match to TRBD2 covers 7 bases. This CDR3 region has 14 residues. Unmatched junction bases numbered 8, after V lost 10 bases and J lost 1 base. Germline CDR1 and CDR2: SGHTA and FQGNSA. The CDR3 loop is CATSSGYGTDTQYF. For the CDR3, the DNA is TGTGCCACCTCTAGCGGTTACGGCACAGATACGCAGTATTTT.

The V gene is TRBV9, the J gene TRBJ2-1, with 7 bases matching TRBD1. J lost 5 bases, V lost 0 bases, and 5 bases had no gene match. The CDR3 has 15 amino acids. Germline V gene data show CDR1 as SGDLS and CDR2 as YYNGEE. In DNA, the CDR3 is TGTGCCAGCAGCGTAGTAGGGGGCAGGAACAATGAGCAGTTCTTC. Translated: CASSVVGGRNNEQFF.

This rearrangement joins TRBV7-6 to TRBJ2-5; 8 nucleotides line up with TRBD1. The CDR3 spans 15 residues. The V gene end was trimmed by 5 bases and the J gene end by 4 bases; junction bases not matched to a gene: 9. CDR1 is SGHVS and CDR2 is FNYEAQ in the germline V gene. The CDR3 region is CASSIQDRVGETQYF. In nucleotides, the CDR3 is TGTGCCAGCAGCATCCAGGACAGGGTGGGAGAGACCCAGTACTTC.

J is TRBJ1-1 and V is TRBV5-5; a weak D match, TRBD1 (5 bases). Between the trimmed V and J ends, which lost 5 bases and 7 bases, there was a span of 15 bases. CDR3 length equals 13 residues. The V gene's germline CDR1 is SGHKS and CDR2 YYEKEE (reference sequence). The CDR3 protein is CASSTGTGIEAFF. As DNA, the CDR3 is TGTGCCAGCAGTACCGGGACGGGAATTGAAGCTTTCTTT.

The chain joins TRBV11-2 to TRBJ1-5, with D perhaps matching TRBD1 (5 bases). With 1 base removed from V and 5 bases from J, the gap between germline ends came to 15 bases. The V gene's germline CDR1 is SGHAT and CDR2 FQNNGV. The CDR3 consists of 16 residues. This chain's CDR3 is CASSLADDRGDQPQHF. The CDR3 DNA reads TGTGCCAGCAGCTTAGCTGATGACAGAGGGGATCAGCCCCAGCATTTT.

The chain couples TRBV29-1 to TRBJ1-1; 11 bases fit TRBD1. This CDR3 region has 14 residues. Trimming removed 0 bases from V and 4 bases from J; junction bases left unmatched: 1. The germline gives CDR1 SQVTM, CDR2 ANQGSEA. Here the CDR3 reads CSVEDGTGGTEAFF. The CDR3 DNA follows: TGCAGCGTTGAAGATGGGACAGGGGGCACTGAAGCTTTCTTT.

With respect to this clone: Other DNA sequences in the same sample also yield this CDR3. The chain joins TRBV28 to TRBJ2-7; D remains unclear. The CDR3 contains 12 residues. V lost 3 bases to trimming and J lost 3 bases, with 6 bases between them. Germline loops: CDR1 MDHEN, CDR2 SYDVKM. CDR3 bases: TGTGCCAGCAGTTTGAGTGGCTACGAGCAGTACTTC. Amino acids: CASSLSGYEQYF.

The chain couples TRBV7-9 to TRBJ2-3; 7 nucleotides align to TRBD2. The CDR3 loop spans 15 amino acids. Germline CDR1 reads SEHNR; CDR2 reads FQNEAQ (reference sequence). J lost 4 bases, V lost 7 bases, and 11 bases had no gene match. This CDR3 is CASTLGGRGPDTQYF. Here the CDR3 DNA reads TGTGCCAGCACCCTAGGCGGGAGAGGGCCAGATACGCAGTATTTT.

The chain couples TRBV19 to TRBJ1-4; D is unclear. Trimming pared 5 bases from V and 7 bases from J, leaving 17 bases between. This CDR3 spans 15 amino acids. The V gene's germline CDR1 is LNHDA and CDR2 SQIVND (reference sequence). The CDR3 sequence is CASSPRTDVLEKLFF. The CDR3 coding sequence is TGTGCCAGTAGTCCCCGGACGGACGTACTTGAAAAACTGTTTTTT.

As regards this clone: The sample has other DNA sequences that encode this CDR3 too. This chain links TRBV29-1 with TRBJ1-2; D uncertain. This CDR3 comprises 11 residues. Germline V gives CDR1 SQVTM, CDR2 ANQGSEA. The germline V and J ends were trimmed by 4 bases and 5 bases, with 8 bases remaining between them. CDR3 sequence reads: CSVAWDYGYTF. The CDR3 coding sequence is TGCAGCGTTGCATGGGATTATGGCTACACCTTC.

This clone was seen only once. This sequence joins TRBV27 and TRBJ2-2; 7 bases are shared with TRBD1. The V gene's germline CDR1 is MNHEY and CDR2 SMNVEV (reference sequence). The CDR3 totals 13 residues. V lost 5 bases, J lost 6 bases, and 3 bases stayed unmatched. CDR3 sequence (DNA): TGTGCCAGCAGTGCGACAGGGTCCGGGGAGCTGTTTTTT. Translating it yields CASSATGSGELFF.

The chain has TRBV5-4 and TRBJ1-1, with D uncertain. Germline V gene sequence: CDR1 SGHNT, CDR2 YYREEE (reference sequence). The CDR3 covers 15 residues. The V gene lost 0 bases and the J gene lost 2 bases, with 11 bases spanning the gap. CDR3 nucleotides: TGTGCCAGCAGCTTGGACGGATTTGTTAACACTGAAGCTTTCTTT. Protein product: CASSLDGFVNTEAFF.

The V gene is TRBV28, the J gene TRBJ2-7; D may be TRBD2 (5 bases). The V end lost 6 bases, the J end lost 0 bases, and 12 bases lay between the germline ends. This CDR3 contains 14 residues. CDR1 is MDHEN, CDR2 SYDVKM, per germline. The CDR3 sequence is CASSSAGDSYEQYF. For the CDR3, the DNA is TGTGCCAGCAGCTCCGCCGGGGACTCCTACGAGCAGTACTTC.

This sequence joins TRBV19 and TRBJ2-1, with D possibly TRBD2 on 5 matching bases. Germline lookup yields CDR1 LNHDA and CDR2 SQIVND (reference sequence). Trimming pared 6 bases from V and 10 bases from J, leaving 19 bases between. The CDR3 runs 14 residues. The CDR3 loop is CASRVVSSRGEQFF. The CDR3 region has the DNA TGTGCCAGTAGAGTAGTCTCCTCACGAGGGGAGCAGTTCTTC.

This clone was detected only once. Other DNA sequences in the sample encode the same CDR3. The chain has TRBV27 and TRBJ1-1, with 7 bases identical to TRBD1. CDR3 length equals 12 residues. The germline V gene has CDR1 MNHEY and CDR2 SMNVEV (reference sequence). Germline trimming cut 3 bases from V and 6 bases from J; bases unmatched to any gene: 1. The CDR3 region is CASSFQGAEAFF. The CDR3 nucleotides are TGTGCCAGCAGTTTTCAGGGGGCTGAAGCTTTCTTT.

The chain joins TRBV5-1 to TRBJ2-2; D is unresolved. Trimming pared 0 bases from V and 7 bases from J, leaving 13 bases between. There are 15 residues in the CDR3. Germline values: CDR1 SGHRS, CDR2 YFSETQ. The CDR3 is CASSLEDGYYGELFF. The CDR3 region has the DNA TGCGCCAGCAGCTTGGAAGACGGGTACTACGGGGAGCTGTTTTTT.

J is TRBJ2-7 and V is TRBV2; D could derive from TRBD1 or TRBD2 (5 bases each). The length of the CDR3 is 15 residues. Trimming took 7 bases from V and 0 from J, leaving 16 bases between them. Germline lookup yields CDR1 SNHLY and CDR2 FYNNEI. The CDR3 reads CASTPSRDLSYEQYF. The CDR3 DNA reads as TGTGCCAGCACCCCATCAAGGGACCTCTCCTACGAGCAGTACTTC.

The CDR3 bases are TGCGCCAGCAGCCAAGTTGGGGACCCAACTGGCGCTTTCTTT. As protein: CASSQVGDPTGAFF. The rearrangement joins TRBV4-1 to TRBJ1-1; a weak D match, TRBD1 (5 bases). V was cut by 1 base and J by 11 bases, with 17 bases left in between. CDR1 and CDR2 (germline): MGHRA, YSYEKL. The CDR3 totals 14 residues.

This rearrangement joins TRBV29-1 to TRBJ2-3, with D unclear. Germline values: CDR1 SQVTM, CDR2 ANQGSEA. The CDR3 totals 11 residues. The germline V and J ends were trimmed by 3 bases and 5 bases, with 6 bases remaining between them. CDR3 amino acids: CSVDWGDTQYF. CDR3 in DNA: TGCAGCGTTGACTGGGGAGATACGCAGTATTTT.

The rearrangement links TRBV2 to TRBJ2-5; tentatively, D is TRBD2 (5 bases). CDR1 and CDR2 from the germline V gene are SNHLY and FYNNEI. The CDR3 spans 17 residues. The V end lost 1 base, the J end lost 6 bases, and 21 bases lay between the germline ends. Here the CDR3 DNA reads TGTGCCAGCAGTGAAGGGGAGATGGGTTGGGATTCTCAGACCCAGTACTTC. Amino acid sequence: CASSEGEMGWDSQTQYF.

This chain uses TRBV28 with TRBJ2-2; D gene ambiguous. V lost 8 bases and J 1 base, leaving 5 bases between the germline ends. CDR3 length: 12 amino acids. Germline CDR1 and CDR2: MDHEN and SYDVKM. The CDR3 bases are TGTGCCAGCTCGGAGAACACCGGGGAGCTGTTTTTT. Its translation: CASSENTGELFF.

This chain joins TRBV6-5 and TRBJ2-2; TRBD1 matches 10 bases. The CDR3 is made up of 15 amino acids. The V segment lost 2 bases and the J segment 6 bases; nucleotides outside the gene matches: 3. The germline gives CDR1 MNHEY, CDR2 SVGAGI. In DNA form, the CDR3 reads TGTGCCAGCAGTTACCTGGGACAGGGGCCCGGGGAGCTGTTTTTT. This translates into CASSYLGQGPGELFF.

The chain combines TRBV16 with TRBJ2-7, with 11 bases identical to TRBD2. V lost 0 bases, J lost 2 bases, and 9 bases stayed unmatched. The V gene's germline CDR1 is KGHSY and CDR2 FQNENV. CDR3 length equals 18 residues. CDR3 sequence (DNA): TGTGCCAGCAGCCAATCGATCGCTAGCGGGAGGTCCCCCTACGAGCAGTACTTC. This encodes CASSQSIASGRSPYEQYF.

The genes are TRBV7-9 and TRBJ1-1; no clear D gene. The CDR3 runs 14 residues. With 3 bases removed from V and 0 bases from J, the gap between germline ends came to 8 bases. Looked up from germline, CDR1 is SEHNR and CDR2 is FQNEAQ (reference sequence). The CDR3 coding sequence is TGTGCCAGCAGCTTTCAAGATATGAACACTGAAGCTTTCTTT. Protein: CASSFQDMNTEAFF. The full variable domain, rest sourced from reference TRBV7-9 and TRBJ1-1, is DTGVSQNPRHKITKRGQNVTFRCDPISEHNRLYWYRQTLGQGPEFLTYFQNEAQLEKSRLLSDRFSAERPKGSFSTLEIQRTEQGDSAMYLCASSFQDMNTEAFFGQGTRLTVV.

The V call is TRBV28, the J call TRBJ2-7; no clear D. The V and J ends lost 7 bases and 5 bases respectively, with 24 bases between them. The CDR3 covers 16 residues. Per the germline V gene, CDR1 is MDHEN and CDR2 is SYDVKM. CDR3 in amino acids: CASTLRLPFADNEQYF. The CDR3 bases are TGTGCCAGCACCCTGCGGCTCCCCTTTGCTGATAACGAGCAGTACTTC.